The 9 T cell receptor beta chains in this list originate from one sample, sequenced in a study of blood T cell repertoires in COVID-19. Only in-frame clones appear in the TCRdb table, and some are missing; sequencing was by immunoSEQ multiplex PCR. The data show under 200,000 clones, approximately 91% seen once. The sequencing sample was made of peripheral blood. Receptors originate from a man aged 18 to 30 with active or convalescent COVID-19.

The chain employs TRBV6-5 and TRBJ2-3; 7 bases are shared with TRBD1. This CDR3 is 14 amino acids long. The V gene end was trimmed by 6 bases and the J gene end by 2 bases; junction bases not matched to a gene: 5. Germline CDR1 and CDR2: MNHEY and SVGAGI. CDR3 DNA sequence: TGTGCCAGCAGCTACAGGGGTACCACAGATACGCAGTATTTT. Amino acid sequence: CASSYRGTTDTQYF.

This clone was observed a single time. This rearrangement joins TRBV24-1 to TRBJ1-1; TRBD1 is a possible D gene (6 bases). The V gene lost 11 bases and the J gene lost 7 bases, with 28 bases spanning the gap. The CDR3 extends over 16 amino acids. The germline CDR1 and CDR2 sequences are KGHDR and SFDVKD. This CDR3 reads CARVSRAGDLVGEAFF. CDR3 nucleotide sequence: TGTGCCAGGGTGTCGAGAGCAGGGGATTTGGTGGGTGAAGCTTTCTTT.

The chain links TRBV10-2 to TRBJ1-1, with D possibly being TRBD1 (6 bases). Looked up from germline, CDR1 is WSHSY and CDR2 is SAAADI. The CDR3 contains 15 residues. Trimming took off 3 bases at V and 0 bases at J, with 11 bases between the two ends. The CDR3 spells CASSELQGMNTEAFF. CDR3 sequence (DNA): TGCGCCAGCAGTGAACTACAGGGAATGAACACTGAAGCTTTCTTT.

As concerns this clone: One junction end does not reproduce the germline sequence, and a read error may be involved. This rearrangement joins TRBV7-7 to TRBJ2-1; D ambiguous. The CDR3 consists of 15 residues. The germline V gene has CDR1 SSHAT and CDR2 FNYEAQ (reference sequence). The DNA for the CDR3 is TGTGCTAGCAGCGCCTTGGCGGAAGCCTACAATAAGCAGTTCTTC. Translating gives CASSALAEAYNKQFF.

In DNA, the CDR3 is TGTGCCAGCTCACCACCGAACGGCTACGAGCAGTACTTC. This codes for CASSPPNGYEQYF. The V and J genes are TRBV18 and TRBJ2-7; D remains unclear. Looked up from germline, CDR1 is KGHSH and CDR2 is LQKENI. The germline V and J ends were trimmed by 0 bases and 3 bases, with 6 bases remaining between them. The CDR3 totals 13 residues.

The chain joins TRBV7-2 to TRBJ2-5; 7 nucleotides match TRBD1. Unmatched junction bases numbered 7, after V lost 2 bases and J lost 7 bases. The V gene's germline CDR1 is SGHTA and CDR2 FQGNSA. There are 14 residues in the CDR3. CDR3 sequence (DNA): TGTGCCAGCAGCTTATCTAGGGGGCAGGGGACCCAGTACTTC. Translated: CASSLSRGQGTQYF.

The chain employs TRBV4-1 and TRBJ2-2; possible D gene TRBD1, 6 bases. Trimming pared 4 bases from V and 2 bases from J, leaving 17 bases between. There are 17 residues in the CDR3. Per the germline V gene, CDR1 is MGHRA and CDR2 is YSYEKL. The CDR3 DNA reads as TGCGCCAGCAGCCGCGGAATTAGGACAGTCAACACCGGGGAGCTGTTTTTT. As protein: CASSRGIRTVNTGELFF.

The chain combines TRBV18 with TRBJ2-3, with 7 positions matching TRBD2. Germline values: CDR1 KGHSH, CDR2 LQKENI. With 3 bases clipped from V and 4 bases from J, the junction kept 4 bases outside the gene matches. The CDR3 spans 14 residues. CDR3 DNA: TGTGCCAGCTCACCGGGAGGGCGACCAGATACGCAGTATTTT. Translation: CASSPGGRPDTQYF.

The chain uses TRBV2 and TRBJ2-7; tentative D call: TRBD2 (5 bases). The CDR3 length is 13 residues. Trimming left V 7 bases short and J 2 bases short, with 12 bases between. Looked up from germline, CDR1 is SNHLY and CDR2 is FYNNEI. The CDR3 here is CASIPGNPYEQYF. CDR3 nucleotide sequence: TGTGCCAGCATCCCGGGGAACCCCTACGAGCAGTACTTC.